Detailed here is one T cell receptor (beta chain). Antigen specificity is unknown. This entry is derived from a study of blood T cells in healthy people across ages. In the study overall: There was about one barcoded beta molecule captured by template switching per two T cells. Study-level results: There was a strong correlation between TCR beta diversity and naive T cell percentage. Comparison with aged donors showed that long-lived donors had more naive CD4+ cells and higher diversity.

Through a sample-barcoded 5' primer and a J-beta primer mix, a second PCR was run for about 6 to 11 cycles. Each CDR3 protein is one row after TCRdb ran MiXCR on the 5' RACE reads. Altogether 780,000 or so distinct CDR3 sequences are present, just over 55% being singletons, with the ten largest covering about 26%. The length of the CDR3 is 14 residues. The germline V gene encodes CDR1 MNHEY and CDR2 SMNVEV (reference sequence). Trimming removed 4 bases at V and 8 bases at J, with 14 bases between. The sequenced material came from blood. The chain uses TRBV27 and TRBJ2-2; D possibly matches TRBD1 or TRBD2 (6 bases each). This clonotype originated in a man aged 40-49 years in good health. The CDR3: CASSSSTGRGELFF. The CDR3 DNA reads TGTGCCAGCAGTTCCTCAACAGGGAGGGGGGAGCTGTTTTTT.